The 25 T cell receptor beta chains reported below all come from one sample, sequenced in a study of shared clonotypes between healthy human individuals. Profiled with immunoSEQ multiplex PCR; TCRdb holds only in-frame clones, not every one. This sample carries about 180,000 clones, approximately 95% of them seen once, and the ten largest clones take around 0.067%. The specimen was naive CD4+ T cells sorted from blood. The subset was: CD45RA+ positively selected. These receptors were obtained from a woman in her thirties in good health.

The chain couples TRBV29-1 to TRBJ2-5, with D possibly TRBD1 on 6 matching bases. Near its end, the DNA agrees better with TRBJ2-7, so the J call may be wrong. CDR1 is SQVTM, CDR2 ANQGSEA, per germline. The CDR3 contains 13 residues. The CDR3 spells CSANRQDSYEQYF. The CDR3 nucleotides read TGCAGCGCCAATCGACAGGATTCCTACGAGCAGTACTTC.

The chain links TRBV6-5 to TRBJ1-2, with 7 nucleotides matching TRBD1. With V trimmed by 0 bases and J by 0 bases, 4 bases remained unmatched. CDR3 length: 16 residues. Germline loops: CDR1 MNHEY, CDR2 SVGAGI. CDR3 amino acids: CASSYSIGTANYGYTF. CDR3 nucleotides: TGTGCCAGCAGTTACTCGATTGGGACAGCTAACTATGGCTACACCTTC.

The CDR3 coding sequence is TGTGCCAGCAGCCCGACCGCCTACGAGCAGTACTTC. Its protein product is CASSPTAYEQYF. This chain connects TRBV28 to TRBJ2-5; D is unresolved. The last part of the DNA fits TRBJ2-7 better; the J call may be wrong. In germline, CDR1 is MDHEN, CDR2 SYDVKM. The CDR3 loop spans 12 amino acids.

With regard to this clone: This clone may be a read error of a much larger clone one base away. Other DNA sequences from this sample encode an identical CDR3 as well. The rearrangement uses TRBV28 and TRBJ1-2; possible D gene TRBD1, 6 bases. Germline V CDR1 and CDR2: MDHEN, SYDVKM. V gave up 3 bases and J gave up 3 bases, with 23 bases separating them. This CDR3 has 18 residues. As DNA, the CDR3 is TGTGCCAGCAGTTTTTCCCCATTCACAGGGTCGGACGACTATGGCTACACCTTC. It yields the protein CASSFSPFTGSDDYGYTF.

V usage is TRBV7-2 and J usage is TRBJ2-5, with D possibly matching TRBD2 (5 bases). TRBJ2-7 explains the end of the DNA better; the J call may be wrong. Germline values: CDR1 SGHTA, CDR2 FQGNSA. The CDR3 has 14 residues. The CDR3 loop reads CASSLGRVSYEQYF. In nucleotides, the CDR3 is TGTGCCAGCAGCTTAGGGCGGGTTAGCTACGAGCAGTACTTC.

The chain is built from TRBV9 and TRBJ2-5; 10 bases line up with TRBD2. The DNA end lines up better with TRBJ2-7; the J call may be wrong. The CDR3 runs to 15 residues. Germline V gene lookup returns CDR1 SGDLS and CDR2 YYNGEE. Here the CDR3 reads CASSAGTSDPYEQYF. The CDR3 region has the DNA TGTGCCAGCAGCGCCGGGACTAGCGATCCCTACGAGCAGTACTTC.

The rearrangement uses TRBV10-2 and TRBJ1-5; 8 bases fit TRBD1. CDR1 WSHSY and CDR2 SAAADI come from the germline V gene. CDR3 length equals 15 residues. After removal of 4 bases from V and 5 bases from J, the junction contained 7 bases not matched to a gene. The CDR3 sequence: CASSGMGQAYQPQHF. CDR3 bases: TGCGCCAGCAGTGGGATGGGACAGGCGTATCAGCCCCAGCATTTT.

V is TRBV6-6 and J is TRBJ2-7, with TRBD1 matching over 7 bases. CDR3 length: 15 residues. The V segment lost 7 bases and the J segment 0 bases; nucleotides outside the gene matches: 9. Per the germline V gene, CDR1 is MNHNY and CDR2 is SVGAGI (reference sequence). The CDR3 bases are TGTGCCAGCAACCACGCACAGGGGAGCTCCTACGAGCAGTACTTC. Translation gives CASNHAQGSSYEQYF.

The V and J genes are TRBV28 and TRBJ2-4, with TRBD2 matching over 8 bases. The CDR3 contains 15 residues. J was trimmed by 8 bases and V by 6 bases; bases with no gene match: 12. The germline CDR1 and CDR2 sequences are MDHEN and SYDVKM. In DNA form, the CDR3 reads TGTGCCAGCAGCTTACCGGGGGGGATTGCTCACATTCAGTACTTC. Protein: CASSLPGGIAHIQYF. Drawing the rest from reference TRBV28 and TRBJ2-4, the complete variable domain is DVKVTQSSRYLVKRTGEKVFLECVQDMDHENMFWYRQDPGLGLRLIYFSYDVKMKEKGDIPEGYSVSREKKERFSLILESASTNQTSMYLCASSLPGGIAHIQYFGAGTRLSVL.

This rearrangement joins TRBV28 to TRBJ2-7; perhaps TRBD1 as D (5 bases). CDR1 MDHEN and CDR2 SYDVKM come from the germline V gene. V was cut by 8 bases and J by 1 base, with 12 bases left in between. This CDR3 comprises 13 residues. The CDR3 DNA reads as TGTGCCAGCGGCCCAGGGTCGTCCTACGAGCAGTACTTC. It specifies CASGPGSSYEQYF.

This chain links TRBV28 with TRBJ1-2, with unresolved D. V lost 2 bases to trimming and J lost 8 bases, with 6 bases between them. The V gene's germline CDR1 is MDHEN and CDR2 SYDVKM. This CDR3 has 11 amino acids. The CDR3 spells CASSLPGGYTF. CDR3 DNA sequence: TGTGCCAGCAGTTTACCTGGAGGCTACACCTTC.

The rearrangement uses TRBV12-5 and TRBJ2-7; D uncertain. Germline lookup yields CDR1 LGHNT and CDR2 FRNRAP. Trimming took 7 bases from V and 1 from J, leaving 11 bases between them. The CDR3 consists of 13 residues. The DNA of the CDR3 is TGTGCTAGTGCCTTGGAACGGTCCTACGAGCAGTACTTC. Encoded protein: CASALERSYEQYF.

The chain couples TRBV7-2 to TRBJ2-4; tentatively, D is TRBD1 or TRBD2 (5 bases each). CDR1 and CDR2 (germline): SGHTA, FQGNSA. CDR3 size: 15 residues. V gave up 5 bases and J gave up 0 bases, with 11 bases separating them. The CDR3 reads CASSRDPKAKNIQYF. For the CDR3, the DNA is TGTGCCAGCAGCAGGGACCCGAAAGCCAAAAACATTCAGTACTTC.

The chain links TRBV5-8 to TRBJ1-1; TRBD1 matches 7 bases. Germline assignment: CDR1 SGHTS and CDR2 YDEGEE. The CDR3 contains 13 residues. V lost 2 bases to trimming and J lost 3 bases; unmatched junction nucleotides: 1. The DNA of the CDR3 is TGTGCCAGCAGCTTCCAGGGGGACACTGAAGCTTTCTTT. Translated, it gives CASSFQGDTEAFF. Filled out from reference TRBV5-8 and TRBJ1-1, the complete variable domain reads EAGVTQSPTHLIKTRGQQATLRCSPISGHTSVYWYQQALGLGLQFLLWYDEGEERNRGNFPPRFSGRQFPNYSSELNVNALELEDSALYLCASSFQGDTEAFFGQGTRLTVV.

The chain is built from TRBV6-1 and TRBJ2-7; D gene ambiguous. The CDR3 covers 11 residues. The V gene lost 4 bases and the J gene lost 2 bases, with 3 bases spanning the gap. CDR1 is MNHNS, CDR2 SASEGT, per germline. CDR3 DNA: TGTGCCAGCAGTGCAGCCTACGAGCAGTACTTC. Protein sequence: CASSAAYEQYF.

The chain joins TRBV14 to TRBJ2-5; D is possibly TRBD1 or TRBD2 (5 bases each). The DNA end favors TRBJ2-7, so the J call may be wrong. Germline loops: CDR1 SGHDN, CDR2 FVKESK. The CDR3 is 14 amino acids. This chain's CDR3 is CASSQEGTVGEQYF. Written as DNA, the CDR3 is TGTGCCAGCAGCCAAGAAGGGACCGTTGGCGAGCAGTACTTC.

The rearrangement links TRBV7-8 to TRBJ2-7; TRBD2 might be the D (6 bases). CDR1 and CDR2 from the germline V gene are SGHVS and FQNEAQ. V dropped 0 bases and J dropped 3 bases, with 18 bases sitting between them. The CDR3 sequence is 17 residues long. The CDR3 loop is CASSLALGGSGYYEQYF. The CDR3 nucleotides read TGTGCCAGCAGCTTAGCGCTGGGGGGATCGGGTTACTACGAGCAGTACTTC.

The gene calls are TRBV27 and TRBJ1-5; D is ambiguous. The length of the CDR3 is 13 residues. The ends were cut back, 3 bases at V and 4 bases at J, with 7 bases in the middle. CDR1 MNHEY and CDR2 SMNVEV come from the germline V gene (reference sequence). CDR3 nucleotides: TGTGCCAGCAGTTTTTCCCGTAATCAGCCCCAGCATTTT. Translating gives CASSFSRNQPQHF.

Notes on this clone: The DNA is omitted, as the CDR3 cannot be located on it reliably, and the CDR3 follows TCRdb's listing. The V call is TRBV2, the J call TRBJ1-5. The CDR3 is 13 residues long, counting both termini. Germline V gene sequence: CDR1 SNHLY, CDR2 FYNNEI. CDR3 residues: CASSILENQPQHF.

This clone was seen a single time. The gene calls are TRBV18 and TRBJ1-2; 7 bases map to TRBD1. The germline V gene encodes CDR1 KGHSH and CDR2 LQKENI. The CDR3 is made up of 14 amino acids. Trimming cost V 0 bases and J 6 bases; bases outside gene matches: 4. The CDR3 reads CASSPPTGSDGYTF. The CDR3 coding sequence is TGTGCCAGCTCACCACCGACAGGGAGCGATGGCTACACCTTC.

This rearrangement joins TRBV19 to TRBJ2-3; D ambiguous. V lost 6 bases and J lost 5, with 15 bases in between. The CDR3 consists of 14 residues. Germline V gene data show CDR1 as LNHDA and CDR2 as SQIVND (reference sequence). CDR3 nucleotide sequence: TGTGCCAGTAGAGCGAGCTCCGTTGTAGATACGCAGTATTTT. Translated, it gives CASRASSVVDTQYF.

The chain is built from TRBV5-1 and TRBJ2-7; 8 bases are a match to TRBD2. V lost 4 bases and J lost 1; bases outside the gene matches: 16. The CDR3 covers 18 residues. The germline gives CDR1 SGHRS, CDR2 YFSETQ. The CDR3 loop reads CASSLLTYRAGESYEQYF. The CDR3, as DNA: TGCGCCAGCAGCCTGCTTACTTATCGAGCGGGAGAGTCCTACGAGCAGTACTTC.

The chain joins TRBV5-4 to TRBJ2-1; 9 bases line up with TRBD2. Losses at the gene ends were 4 bases for V and 8 bases for J; bases not matched to a gene: 13. This CDR3 is 16 amino acids long. The V gene's germline CDR1 is SGHNT and CDR2 YYREEE (reference sequence). CDR3 in amino acids: CASSPASGKIWDEQFF. The CDR3 coding sequence is TGTGCCAGCAGCCCGGCTAGCGGGAAAATCTGGGATGAGCAGTTCTTC.

The genes are TRBV15 and TRBJ1-1; 10 positions agree with TRBD1. V trimming: 8 bases; J trimming: 4 bases; junction bases outside the gene matches: 4. The CDR3 has 13 amino acids. Per germline, CDR1 LNHNV and CDR2 YYDKDF (reference sequence). The CDR3 loop reads CATRDRGRTEAFF. CDR3 nucleotides: TGTGCCACCCGGGACAGGGGACGCACTGAAGCTTTCTTT.

The chain employs TRBV5-6 and TRBJ2-7; 7 bases map to TRBD2. From germline, CDR1 is SGHDT and CDR2 YYEEEE. The J segment lost 3 bases and the V segment lost 4 bases, leaving 4 bases of the junction unmatched. The CDR3 sequence is 13 residues long. The CDR3 reads CASSLGEGYEQYF. DNA for the CDR3: TGTGCCAGCAGCCTTGGGGAGGGCTACGAGCAGTACTTC.